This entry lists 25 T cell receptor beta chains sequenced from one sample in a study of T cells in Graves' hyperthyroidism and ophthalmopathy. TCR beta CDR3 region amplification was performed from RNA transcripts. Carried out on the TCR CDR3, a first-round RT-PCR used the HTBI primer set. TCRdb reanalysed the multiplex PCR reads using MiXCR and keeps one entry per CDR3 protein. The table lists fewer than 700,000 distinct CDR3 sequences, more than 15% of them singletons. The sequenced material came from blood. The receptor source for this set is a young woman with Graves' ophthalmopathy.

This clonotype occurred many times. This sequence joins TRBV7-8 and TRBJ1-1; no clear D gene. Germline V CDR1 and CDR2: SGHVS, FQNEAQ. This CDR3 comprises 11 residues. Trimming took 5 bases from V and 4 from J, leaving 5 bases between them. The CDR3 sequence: CASSRLTEAFF. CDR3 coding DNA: TGTGCCAGCAGCAGACTCACTGAAGCTTTCTTT.

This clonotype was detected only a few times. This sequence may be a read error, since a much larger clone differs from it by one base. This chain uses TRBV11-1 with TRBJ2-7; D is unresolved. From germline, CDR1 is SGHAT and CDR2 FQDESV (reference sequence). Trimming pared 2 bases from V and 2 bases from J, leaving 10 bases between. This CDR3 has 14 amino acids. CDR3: CASSLSERTYEQYF. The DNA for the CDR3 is TGTGCCAGCAGCTTATCGGAGAGAACCTACGAGCAGTACTTC.

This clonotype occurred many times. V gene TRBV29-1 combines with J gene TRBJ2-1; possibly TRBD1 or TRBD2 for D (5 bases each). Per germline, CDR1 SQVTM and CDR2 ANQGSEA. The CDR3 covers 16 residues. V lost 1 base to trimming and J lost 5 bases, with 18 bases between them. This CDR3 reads CSVEGHRDRGNNEQFF. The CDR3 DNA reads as TGCAGCGTTGAAGGGCATCGGGACCGAGGTAACAATGAGCAGTTCTTC.

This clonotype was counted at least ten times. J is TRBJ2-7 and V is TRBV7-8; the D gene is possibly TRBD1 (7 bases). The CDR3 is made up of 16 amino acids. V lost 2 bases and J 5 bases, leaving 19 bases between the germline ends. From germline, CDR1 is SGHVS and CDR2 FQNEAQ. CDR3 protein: CASSLRPGGSSHEQYF. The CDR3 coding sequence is TGTGCCAGCAGCTTAAGACCAGGGGGGTCAAGTCACGAGCAGTACTTC.

The CDR3 spells CASSLVGLSTDTQYF. CDR3 in DNA: TGTGCCAGCAGCTTAGTTGGGCTTTCCACAGATACGCAGTATTTT. The chain links TRBV7-9 to TRBJ2-3; D is unresolved. The CDR3 runs to 15 residues. Deletions cut 1 base from V and 2 bases from J, with 10 bases between. The germline gives CDR1 SEHNR, CDR2 FQNEAQ (reference sequence).

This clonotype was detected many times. The CDR3 loop reads CASSLGRTSDEQYF. For the CDR3, the DNA is TGTGCCAGCAGCCTAGGAAGGACGTCCGACGAGCAGTACTTC. The chain is built from TRBV7-2 and TRBJ2-7; D is unresolved. Germline V CDR1 and CDR2: SGHTA, FQGNSA. CDR3 length: 14 amino acids. The V end was cut by 5 bases, the J end by 5 bases, with 16 bases between.

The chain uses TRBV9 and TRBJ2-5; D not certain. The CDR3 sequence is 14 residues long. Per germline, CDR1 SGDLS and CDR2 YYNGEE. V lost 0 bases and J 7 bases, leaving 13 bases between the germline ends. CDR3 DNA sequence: TGTGCCAGCAGCGTAGAGGACCAACACGGGACCCAGTACTTC. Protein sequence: CASSVEDQHGTQYF.

The CDR3 here is CASSLAMANEKLFF. The CDR3 DNA reads TGTGCCAGCAGCTTAGCCATGGCTAATGAAAAACTGTTTTTT. The chain employs TRBV7-9 and TRBJ1-4; the D is unclear. This CDR3 has 14 amino acids. Germline CDR1 and CDR2: SEHNR and FQNEAQ (reference sequence). V shed 0 bases and J shed 3 bases, with 5 bases lying between them.

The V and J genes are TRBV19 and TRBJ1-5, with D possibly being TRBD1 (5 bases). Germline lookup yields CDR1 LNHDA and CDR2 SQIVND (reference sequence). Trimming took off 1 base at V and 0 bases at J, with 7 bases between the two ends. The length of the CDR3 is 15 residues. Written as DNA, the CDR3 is TGTGCCAGTAGTATAGTCGGGGGTAGCAATCAGCCCCAGCATTTT. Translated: CASSIVGGSNQPQHF.

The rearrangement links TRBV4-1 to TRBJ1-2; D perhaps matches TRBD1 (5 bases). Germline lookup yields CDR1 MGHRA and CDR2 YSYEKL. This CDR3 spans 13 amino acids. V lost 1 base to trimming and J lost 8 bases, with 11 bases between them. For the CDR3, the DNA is TGCGCCAGCAGCCAAGCAGGGACGTACGGCTACACCTTC. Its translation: CASSQAGTYGYTF.

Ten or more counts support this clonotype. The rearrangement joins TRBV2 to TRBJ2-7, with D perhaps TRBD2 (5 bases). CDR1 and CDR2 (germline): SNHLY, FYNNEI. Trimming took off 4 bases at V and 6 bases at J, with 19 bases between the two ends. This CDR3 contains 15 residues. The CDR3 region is CASSAGLESRSEQYF. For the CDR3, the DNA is TGTGCCAGCAGTGCGGGGTTAGAAAGCAGAAGCGAGCAGTACTTC.

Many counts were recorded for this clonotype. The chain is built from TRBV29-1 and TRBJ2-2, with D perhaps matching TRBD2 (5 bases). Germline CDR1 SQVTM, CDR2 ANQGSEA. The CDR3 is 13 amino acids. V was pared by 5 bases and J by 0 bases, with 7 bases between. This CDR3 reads CSVPSSNTGELFF. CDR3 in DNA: TGCAGCGTTCCTAGCTCGAACACCGGGGAGCTGTTTTTT.

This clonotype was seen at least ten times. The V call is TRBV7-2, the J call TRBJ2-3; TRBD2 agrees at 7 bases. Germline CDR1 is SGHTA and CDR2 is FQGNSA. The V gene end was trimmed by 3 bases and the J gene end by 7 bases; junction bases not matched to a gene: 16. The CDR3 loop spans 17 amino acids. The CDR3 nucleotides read TGTGCCAGCAGCTTGCGGACGAGCGGGGTTGAAGCCCATACGCAGTATTTT. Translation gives CASSLRTSGVEAHTQYF.

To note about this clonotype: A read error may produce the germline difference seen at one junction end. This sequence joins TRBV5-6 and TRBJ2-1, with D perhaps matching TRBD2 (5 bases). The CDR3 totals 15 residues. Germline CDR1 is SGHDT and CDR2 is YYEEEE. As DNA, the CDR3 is TGTGCCAGCGGCTTGCTGGGAGTCGGCTACAATGAGCAGTTCTTC. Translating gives CASGLLGVGYNEQFF.

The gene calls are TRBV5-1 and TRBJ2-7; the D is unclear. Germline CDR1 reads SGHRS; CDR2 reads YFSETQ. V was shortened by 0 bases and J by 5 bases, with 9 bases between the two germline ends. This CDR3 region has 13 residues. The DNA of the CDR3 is TGCGCCAGCAGCTTGGTGTACACGGACGAGCAGTACTTC. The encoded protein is CASSLVYTDEQYF.

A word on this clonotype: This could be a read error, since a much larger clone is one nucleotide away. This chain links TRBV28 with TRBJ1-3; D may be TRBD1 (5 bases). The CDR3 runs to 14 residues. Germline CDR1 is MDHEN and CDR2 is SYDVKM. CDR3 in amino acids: CASSSGTSGITIYF. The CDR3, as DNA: TGTGCCAGCAGTTCGGGGACCTCTGGAATCACCATATATTTT.

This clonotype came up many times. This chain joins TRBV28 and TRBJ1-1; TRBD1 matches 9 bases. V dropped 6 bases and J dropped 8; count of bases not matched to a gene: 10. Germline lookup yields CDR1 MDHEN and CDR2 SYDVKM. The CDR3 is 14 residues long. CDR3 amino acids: CASRSPGQGLEAFF. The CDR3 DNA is TGTGCCAGCAGATCCCCGGGACAGGGATTAGAAGCTTTCTTT.

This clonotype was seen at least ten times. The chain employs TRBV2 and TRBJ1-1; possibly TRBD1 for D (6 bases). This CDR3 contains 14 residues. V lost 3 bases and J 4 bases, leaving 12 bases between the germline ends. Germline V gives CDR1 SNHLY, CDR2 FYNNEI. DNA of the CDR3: TGTGCCAGCAGTGACCCGGGGGCGAGCACTGAAGCTTTCTTT. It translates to CASSDPGASTEAFF.

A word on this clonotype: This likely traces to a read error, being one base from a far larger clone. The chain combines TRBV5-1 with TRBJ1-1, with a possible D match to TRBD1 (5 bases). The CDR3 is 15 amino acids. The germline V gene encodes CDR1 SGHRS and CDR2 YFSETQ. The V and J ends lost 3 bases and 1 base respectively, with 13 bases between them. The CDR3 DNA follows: TGCGCCAGCAGCTCGGCCGGGACGGCGAACACTGAAGCTTTCTTT. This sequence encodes CASSSAGTANTEAFF.

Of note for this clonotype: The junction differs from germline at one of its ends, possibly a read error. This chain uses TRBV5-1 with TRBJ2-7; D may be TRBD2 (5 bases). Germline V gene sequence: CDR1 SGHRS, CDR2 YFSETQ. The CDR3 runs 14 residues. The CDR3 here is CASKEGSSSYGQYF. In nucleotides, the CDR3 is TGCGCCAGCAAAGAGGGCTCGAGCTCCTACGGGCAGTACTTC.

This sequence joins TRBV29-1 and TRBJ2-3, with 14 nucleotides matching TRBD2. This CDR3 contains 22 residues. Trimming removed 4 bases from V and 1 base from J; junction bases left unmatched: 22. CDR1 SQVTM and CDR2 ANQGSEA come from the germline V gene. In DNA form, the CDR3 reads TGCAGCGTTGTGCTCCTTTTGGGGGGACTAGCGGGAGCCGGTTCTGGCACAGATACGCAGTATTTT. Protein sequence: CSVVLLLGGLAGAGSGTDTQYF.

The CDR3 loop reads CASSYQESYEQYF. In DNA form, the CDR3 reads TGTGCCAGCAGTTATCAAGAGAGCTACGAGCAGTACTTC. This chain uses TRBV6-2 or TRBV6-3 with TRBJ2-7; D gene uncertain. V was clipped by 3 bases and J by 3 bases, with 9 bases between them. CDR1 is MNHEY and CDR2 is SVGEGT in the germline V gene. The CDR3 runs 13 residues.

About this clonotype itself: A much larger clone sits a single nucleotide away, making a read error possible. The CDR3 DNA reads as TGTGCCAGCAGTTCCCGGCGGGATGAAAAACCGTTTTTT. This gives the protein CASSSRRDEKPFF. The V call is TRBV28, the J call TRBJ1-4, with D unresolved. Germline V lookup: CDR1 MDHEN, CDR2 SYDVKM. The CDR3 has 13 residues.

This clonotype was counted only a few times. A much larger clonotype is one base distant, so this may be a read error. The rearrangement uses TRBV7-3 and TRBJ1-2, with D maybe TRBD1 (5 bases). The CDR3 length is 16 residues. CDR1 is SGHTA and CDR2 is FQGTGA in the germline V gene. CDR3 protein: CVSSLSQDTPTYGYTF. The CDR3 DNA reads TGTGTCAGCAGCTTAAGTCAGGACACTCCAACCTATGGCTACACCTTC.

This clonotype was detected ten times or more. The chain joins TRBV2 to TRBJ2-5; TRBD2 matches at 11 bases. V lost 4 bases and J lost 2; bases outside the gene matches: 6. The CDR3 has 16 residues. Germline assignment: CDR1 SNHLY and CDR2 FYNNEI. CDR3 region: CASSAPSGGPQETQYF. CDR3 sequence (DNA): TGTGCCAGCAGTGCTCCTAGCGGGGGGCCTCAAGAGACCCAGTACTTC.